This T cell receptor (beta chain) stems from a study of blood T cell repertoires in COVID-19. Study background: Material from acute and convalescent COVID-19 was sourced from the United States, Italy and Spain. Sources were T cells, B-cell-depleted T cells, or PBMCs; the material itself was cDNA or gDNA.

Categorization into cohorts depended on clinical history that participants reported. This clone has just one count. Per the original data handling: Estimation of nucleated cell counts relied on the amplification of reference gene primers. The method was immunoSEQ multiplex PCR; TCRdb's version includes in-frame clones alone and lacks a portion of them. For V, J and clone size, that table is used; D and trimming come from the DNA. The data contain more than 300,000 clones, approximately 84% of them singletons. Sequences were obtained from PBMCs or T cells enriched from blood (not recorded which). The clonotype originates from a man aged 30 to 39 who had recovered from COVID-19.

CDR3 nucleotide sequence: TGTGCCAGCAGTGGGCCGGGACAGCGATATGGCTACACCTTC. Protein sequence: CASSGPGQRYGYTF. The chain is built from TRBV25-1 and TRBJ1-2, with 7 bases that match TRBD1. Trimming at V came to 4 bases and at J to 5 bases, leaving 7 bases not matched to a gene. This CDR3 comprises 14 residues. CDR1 and CDR2 (germline): MGHDK, SYGVNS.